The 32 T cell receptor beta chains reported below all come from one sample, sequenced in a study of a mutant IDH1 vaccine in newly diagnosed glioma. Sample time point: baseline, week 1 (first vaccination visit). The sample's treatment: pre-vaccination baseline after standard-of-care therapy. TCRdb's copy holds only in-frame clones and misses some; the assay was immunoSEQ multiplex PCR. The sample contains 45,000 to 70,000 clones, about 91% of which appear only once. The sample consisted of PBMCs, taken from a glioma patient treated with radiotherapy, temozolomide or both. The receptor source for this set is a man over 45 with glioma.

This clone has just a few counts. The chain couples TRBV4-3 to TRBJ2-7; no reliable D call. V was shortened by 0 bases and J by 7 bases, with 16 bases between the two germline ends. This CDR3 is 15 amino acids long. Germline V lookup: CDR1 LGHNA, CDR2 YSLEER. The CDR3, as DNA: TGCGCCAGCAGCCAAGATTCGGGCCCCCTGGGGGAGCAGTACTTC. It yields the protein CASSQDSGPLGEQYF.

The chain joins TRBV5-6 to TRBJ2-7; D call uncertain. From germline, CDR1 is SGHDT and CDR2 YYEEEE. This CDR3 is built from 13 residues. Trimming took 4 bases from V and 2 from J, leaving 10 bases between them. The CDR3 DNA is TGTGCCAGCAGCCCCGACACGACCTACGAGCAGTACTTC. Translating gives CASSPDTTYEQYF.

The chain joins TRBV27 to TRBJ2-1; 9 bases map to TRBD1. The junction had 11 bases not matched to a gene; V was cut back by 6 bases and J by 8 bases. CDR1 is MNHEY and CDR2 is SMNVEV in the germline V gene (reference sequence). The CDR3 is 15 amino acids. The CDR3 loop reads CASRWGTGIRDEQFF. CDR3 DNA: TGTGCCAGCAGGTGGGGGACAGGGATTCGGGATGAGCAGTTCTTC.

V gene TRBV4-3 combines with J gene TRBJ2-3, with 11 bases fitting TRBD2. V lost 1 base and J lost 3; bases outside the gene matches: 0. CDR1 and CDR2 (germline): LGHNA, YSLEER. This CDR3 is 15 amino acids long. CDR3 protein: CASSQASGGTDTQYF. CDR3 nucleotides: TGCGCCAGCAGCCAAGCTAGCGGGGGGACAGATACGCAGTATTTT.

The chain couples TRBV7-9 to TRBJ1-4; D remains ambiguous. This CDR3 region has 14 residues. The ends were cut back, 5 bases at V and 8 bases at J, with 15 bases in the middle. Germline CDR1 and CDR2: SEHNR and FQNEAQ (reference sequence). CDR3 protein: CASSPPASGEKLFF. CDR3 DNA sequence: TGTGCCAGCAGCCCACCGGCCAGTGGGGAAAAACTGTTTTTT.

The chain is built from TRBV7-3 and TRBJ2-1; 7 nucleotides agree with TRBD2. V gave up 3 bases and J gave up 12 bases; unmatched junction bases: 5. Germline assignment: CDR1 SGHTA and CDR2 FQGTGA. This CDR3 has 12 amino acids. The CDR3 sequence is CASSFTPGGQFF. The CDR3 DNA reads TGTGCCAGCAGCTTTACTCCGGGGGGGCAGTTCTTC.

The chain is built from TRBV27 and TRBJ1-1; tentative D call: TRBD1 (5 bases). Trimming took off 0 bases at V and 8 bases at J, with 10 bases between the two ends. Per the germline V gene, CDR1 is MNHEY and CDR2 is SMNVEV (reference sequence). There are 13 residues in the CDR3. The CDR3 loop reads CASSLSAGFEAFF. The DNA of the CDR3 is TGTGCCAGCAGTTTATCAGCAGGGTTCGAAGCTTTCTTT.

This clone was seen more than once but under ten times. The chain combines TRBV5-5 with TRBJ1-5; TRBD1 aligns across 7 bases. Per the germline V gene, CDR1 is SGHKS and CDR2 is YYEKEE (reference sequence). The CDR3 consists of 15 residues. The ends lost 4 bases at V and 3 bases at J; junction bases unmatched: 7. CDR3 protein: CASSAGDSSNQPQHF. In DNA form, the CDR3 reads TGTGCCAGCAGCGCGGGGGACAGTTCCAATCAGCCCCAGCATTTT.

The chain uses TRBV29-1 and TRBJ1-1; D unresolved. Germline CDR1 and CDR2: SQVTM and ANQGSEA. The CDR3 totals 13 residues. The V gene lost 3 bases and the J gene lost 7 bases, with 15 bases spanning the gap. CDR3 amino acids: CSVDESNSGEAFF. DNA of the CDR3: TGCAGCGTTGATGAATCTAACAGCGGTGAAGCTTTCTTT.

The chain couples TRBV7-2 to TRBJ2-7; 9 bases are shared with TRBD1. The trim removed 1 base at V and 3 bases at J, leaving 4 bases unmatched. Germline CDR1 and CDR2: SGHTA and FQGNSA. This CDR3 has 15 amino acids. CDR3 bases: TGTGCCAGCAGCTTAGTCGGGACAGGGTACTACGAGCAGTACTTC. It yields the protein CASSLVGTGYYEQYF.

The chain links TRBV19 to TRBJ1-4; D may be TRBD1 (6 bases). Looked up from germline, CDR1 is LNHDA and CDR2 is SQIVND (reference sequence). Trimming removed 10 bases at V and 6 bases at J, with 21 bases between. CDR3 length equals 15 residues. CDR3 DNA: TGTGCCACCAACCCGTCGAGGACAGCCGATGAAAAACTGTTTTTT. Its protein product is CATNPSRTADEKLFF.

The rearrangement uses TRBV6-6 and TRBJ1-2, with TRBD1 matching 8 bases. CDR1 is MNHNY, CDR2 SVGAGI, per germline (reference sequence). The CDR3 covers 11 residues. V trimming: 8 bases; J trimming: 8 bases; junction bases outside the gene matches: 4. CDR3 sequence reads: CASGTGEGYTF. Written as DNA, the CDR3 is TGTGCCAGCGGGACAGGCGAGGGCTACACCTTC.

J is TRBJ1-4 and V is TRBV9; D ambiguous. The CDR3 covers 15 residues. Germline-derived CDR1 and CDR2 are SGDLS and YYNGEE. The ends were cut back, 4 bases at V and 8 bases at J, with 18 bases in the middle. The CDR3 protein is CASSLRPDPGEKLFF. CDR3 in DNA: TGTGCCAGCAGCCTCCGTCCAGACCCGGGGGAAAAACTGTTTTTT.

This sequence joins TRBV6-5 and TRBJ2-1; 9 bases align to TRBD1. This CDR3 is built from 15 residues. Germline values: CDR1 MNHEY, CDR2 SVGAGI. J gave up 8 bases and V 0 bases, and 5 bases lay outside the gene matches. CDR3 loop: CASSYSGTGLDEQFF. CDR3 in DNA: TGTGCCAGCAGTTACTCCGGGACAGGGCTGGATGAGCAGTTCTTC.

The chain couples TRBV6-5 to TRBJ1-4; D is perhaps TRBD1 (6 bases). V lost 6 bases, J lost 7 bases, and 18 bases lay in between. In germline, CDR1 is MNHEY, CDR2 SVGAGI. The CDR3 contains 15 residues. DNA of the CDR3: TGTGCCAGCAGACTCGGGGGCTTTGTCGGTGAAAAACTGTTTTTT. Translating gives CASRLGGFVGEKLFF.

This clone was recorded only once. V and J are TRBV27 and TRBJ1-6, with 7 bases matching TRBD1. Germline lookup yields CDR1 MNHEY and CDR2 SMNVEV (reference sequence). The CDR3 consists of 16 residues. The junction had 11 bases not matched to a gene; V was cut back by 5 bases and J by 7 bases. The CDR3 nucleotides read TGTGCCAGCAGTCCCCGACAGGGTAGGAGGAATTCACCCCTCCACTTT. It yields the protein CASSPRQGRRNSPLHF.

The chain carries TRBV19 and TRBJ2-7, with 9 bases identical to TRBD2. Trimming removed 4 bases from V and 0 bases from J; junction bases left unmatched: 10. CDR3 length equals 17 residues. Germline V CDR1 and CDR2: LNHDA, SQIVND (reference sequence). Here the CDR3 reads CASSTRLAEDRSYEQYF. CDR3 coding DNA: TGTGCCAGTAGTACGCGACTAGCGGAGGACCGCTCCTACGAGCAGTACTTC.

The CDR3 nucleotides are TGTGCCACCAGCCCTCGGACAGGGAATTATGGCTACACCTTC. It is translated as CATSPRTGNYGYTF. The V gene is TRBV15, the J gene TRBJ1-2; 8 bases fit TRBD1. Per germline, CDR1 LNHNV and CDR2 YYDKDF (reference sequence). The CDR3 is 14 amino acids. After removal of 5 bases from V and 5 bases from J, the junction contained 7 bases not matched to a gene.

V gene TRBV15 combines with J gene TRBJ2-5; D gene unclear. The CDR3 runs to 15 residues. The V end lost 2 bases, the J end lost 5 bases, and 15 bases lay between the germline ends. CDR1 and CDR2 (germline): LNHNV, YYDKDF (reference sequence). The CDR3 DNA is TGTGCCACCAGCAGACAAGGGTCCAATCTGGAGACCCAGTACTTC. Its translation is CATSRQGSNLETQYF.

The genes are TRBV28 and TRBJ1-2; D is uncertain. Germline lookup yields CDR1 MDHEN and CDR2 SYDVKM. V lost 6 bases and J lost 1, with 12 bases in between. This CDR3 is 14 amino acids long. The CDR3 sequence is CASSPTRVNYGYTF. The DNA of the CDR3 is TGTGCCAGCAGCCCGACACGGGTTAACTATGGCTACACCTTC.

CDR3 amino acids: CASSPKANGQAYNEQFF. The DNA of the CDR3 is TGTGCCAGCTCACCAAAAGCGAATGGGCAAGCCTACAATGAGCAGTTCTTC. The chain couples TRBV18 to TRBJ2-1; D remains unclear. Germline values: CDR1 KGHSH, CDR2 LQKENI. V lost 2 bases and J lost 2, with 16 bases in between. The CDR3 consists of 17 residues.

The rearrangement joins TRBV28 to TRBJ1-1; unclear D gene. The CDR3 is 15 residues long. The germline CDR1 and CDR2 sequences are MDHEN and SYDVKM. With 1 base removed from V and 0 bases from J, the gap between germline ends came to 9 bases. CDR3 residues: CASSLSRRLNTEAFF. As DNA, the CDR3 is TGTGCCAGCAGTTTATCACGCAGGTTGAACACTGAAGCTTTCTTT.

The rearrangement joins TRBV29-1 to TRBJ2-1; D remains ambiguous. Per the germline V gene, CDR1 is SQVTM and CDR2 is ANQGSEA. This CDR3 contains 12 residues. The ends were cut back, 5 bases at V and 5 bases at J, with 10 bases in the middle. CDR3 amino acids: CSVNWQNNEQFF. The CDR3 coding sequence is TGCAGCGTTAACTGGCAGAACAATGAGCAGTTCTTC.

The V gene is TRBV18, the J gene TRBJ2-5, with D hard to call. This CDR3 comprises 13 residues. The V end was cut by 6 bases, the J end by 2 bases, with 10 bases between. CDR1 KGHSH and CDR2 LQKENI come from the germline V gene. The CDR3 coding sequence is TGTGCCAGCTCTCGAGAGGTGCAAGAGACCCAGTACTTC. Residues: CASSREVQETQYF.

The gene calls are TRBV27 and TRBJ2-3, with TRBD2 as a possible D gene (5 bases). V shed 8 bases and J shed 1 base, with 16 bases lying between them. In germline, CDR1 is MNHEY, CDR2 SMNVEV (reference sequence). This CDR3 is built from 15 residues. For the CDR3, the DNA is TGTGCCAGCCAGCACCGGGAATTAGGCACAGATACGCAGTATTTT. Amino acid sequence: CASQHRELGTDTQYF.

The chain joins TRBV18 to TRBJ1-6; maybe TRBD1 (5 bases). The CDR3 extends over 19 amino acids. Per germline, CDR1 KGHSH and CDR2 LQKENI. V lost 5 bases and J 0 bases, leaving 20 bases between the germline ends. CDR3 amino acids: CASSSPGTSGPSYNSPLHF. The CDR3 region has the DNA TGTGCCAGCTCATCCCCCGGGACCTCCGGTCCCTCCTATAATTCACCCCTCCACTTT. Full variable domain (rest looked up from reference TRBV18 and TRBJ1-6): NAGVMQNPRHLVRRRGQEARLRCSPMKGHSHVYWYRQLPEEGLKFMVYLQKENIIDESGMPKERFSAEFPKEGPSILRIQQVVRGDSAAYFCASSSPGTSGPSYNSPLHFGNGTRLTVT.

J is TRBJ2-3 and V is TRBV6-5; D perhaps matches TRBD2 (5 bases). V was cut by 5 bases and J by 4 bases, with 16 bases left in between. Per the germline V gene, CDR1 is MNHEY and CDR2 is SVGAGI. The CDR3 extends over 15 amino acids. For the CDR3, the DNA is TGTGCCAGCAGTCCTAGCCCGACCAGACCAGATACGCAGTATTTT. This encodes CASSPSPTRPDTQYF.

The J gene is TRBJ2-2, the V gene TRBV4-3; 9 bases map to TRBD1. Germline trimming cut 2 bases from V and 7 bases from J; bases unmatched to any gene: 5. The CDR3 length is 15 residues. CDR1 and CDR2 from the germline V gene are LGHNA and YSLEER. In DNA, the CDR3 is TGCGCCAGCAGCCAACAGGGACAGGGCGACGGGGAGCTGTTTTTT. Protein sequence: CASSQQGQGDGELFF.

The CDR3 coding sequence is TGTGCCAGCAGCCCGGACATCGGTGGCTACACCTTC. This gives the protein CASSPDIGGYTF. This sequence joins TRBV5-6 and TRBJ1-2, with a tentative D call TRBD1 (5 bases). Trimming took 4 bases from V and 7 from J, leaving 11 bases between them. The germline V gene has CDR1 SGHDT and CDR2 YYEEEE. The CDR3 is 12 residues long.

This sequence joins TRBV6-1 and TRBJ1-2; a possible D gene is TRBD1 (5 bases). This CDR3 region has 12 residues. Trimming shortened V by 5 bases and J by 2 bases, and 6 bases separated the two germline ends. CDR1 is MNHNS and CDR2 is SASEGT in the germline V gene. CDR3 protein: CASSPGNYGYTF. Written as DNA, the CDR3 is TGTGCCAGCAGTCCAGGGAACTATGGCTACACCTTC.

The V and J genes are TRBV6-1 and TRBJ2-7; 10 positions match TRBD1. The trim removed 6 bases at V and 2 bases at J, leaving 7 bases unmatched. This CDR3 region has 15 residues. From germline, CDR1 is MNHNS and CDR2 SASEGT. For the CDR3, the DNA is TGTGCCAGCAGGGAGACAGGGGGCGGCCCCTACGAGCAGTACTTC. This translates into CASRETGGGPYEQYF.

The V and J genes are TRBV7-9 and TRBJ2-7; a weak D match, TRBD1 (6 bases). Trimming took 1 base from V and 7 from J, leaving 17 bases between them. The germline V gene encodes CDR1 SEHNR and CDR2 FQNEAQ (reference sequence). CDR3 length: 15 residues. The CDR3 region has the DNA TGTGCCAGCAGCTTAGGCTCAGGGGCGTCAGGGGAGCAGTACTTC. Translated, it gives CASSLGSGASGEQYF.